The rows below give T cell receptor beta chains drawn from one sample of a study of human T cells and chemical hapten exposure. TCRdb passed the RACE reads through MiXCR, listing each CDR3 protein once. The sample records tens of thousands of distinct CDR3 sequences, roughly an eighth being singletons. Source: whole blood, taken in connection with sensitization to the hapten diphenylcyclopropenone (DPC). Receptors were obtained from a man aged 30 to 39 with alopecia areata. Some clones in this sample may be carry-over from other donors' samples. Both conserved end residues are part of each CDR3. The D gene is left open where the match is weak. For some rows the clone size is stated as once, few or many, or as a class when expanded; others skip it.

CDR3aa,CDR3nt,d_gene,v_gene,abundance,j_gene
CSPLGLAGARYEQYF,TGCAGTCCTTTGGGACTAGCGGGGGCCCGCTACGAGCAGTACTTC,TRBD2,TRBV20-1,many,TRBJ2-7
CSATTITNQPQHF,TGCAGTGCTACAACCATTACAAATCAGCCCCAGCATTTT,.,TRBV20-1,.,TRBJ1-5
CSTTTRGTQYF,TGCAGTACTACGACCCGGGGGACCCAGTACTTC,.,TRBV29-1,many,TRBJ2-5
CASSERRQNLPSYNEQFF,TGTGCCAGCAGCGAGAGGCGACAGAACCTACCCTCCTACAATGAGCAGTTCTTC,.,TRBV7-9,many,TRBJ2-1
CASSLFRRLGILENTEAFF,TGCGCCAGCAGCCTGTTTAGGCGGTTAGGTATCTTGGAGAACACTGAAGCTTTCTTT,.,TRBV4-1,.,TRBJ1-1
CASAILGGSYGYTF,TGTGCCAGCGCCATATTGGGCGGGAGCTATGGCTACACCTTC,.,TRBV28,.,TRBJ1-2
CASSPQGDGANVLTF,TGTGCCAGCAGTCCCCAGGGGGACGGGGCCAACGTCCTGACTTTC,TRBD1,TRBV6-4,many,TRBJ2-6
CASSPMGRMSYEQYF,TGTGCCAGCAGCCCTATGGGAAGGATGTCCTACGAGCAGTACTTC,.,TRBV9,many,TRBJ2-7
CASSLTVLGSYNEQFF,TGTGCCAGCAGCCTCACGGTCCTGGGCTCCTACAATGAGCAGTTCTTC,.,TRBV7-3,.,TRBJ2-1
CSVGETGPNSPLHF,TGCAGCGTTGGTGAGACAGGGCCTAATTCACCCCTCCACTTT,TRBD1,TRBV29-1,few,TRBJ1-6
CASSQDYSNTEAFF,TGCGCCAGCAGCCAAGACTATAGCAACACTGAAGCTTTCTTT,.,TRBV4-3,.,TRBJ1-1
CASSQELGGTYNEQFF,TGCGCCAGCAGCCAAGAACTGGGGGGGACCTACAATGAGCAGTTCTTC,TRBD2,TRBV4-3,many,TRBJ2-1
CASSLAGVRAGWTQYF,TGTGCCAGCTCACTCGCCGGGGTAAGGGCCGGGTGGACGCAGTATTTT,.,TRBV18,many,TRBJ2-3
CSASDTLVRASSYNEQFF,TGCAGTGCTAGTGATACCCTCGTGAGGGCGAGCTCCTACAATGAGCAGTTCTTC,.,TRBV20-1,many,TRBJ2-1
CASSSNPGGPTDTQYF,TGTGCCAGCAGTTCCAATCCCGGGGGGCCCACAGATACGCAGTATTTT,.,TRBV27,many,TRBJ2-3
CAISETGQVEAFF,TGTGCCATCAGTGAGACAGGGCAAGTTGAAGCTTTCTTT,.,TRBV10-3,many,TRBJ1-1
CSVADSNEQFF,TGCAGCGTTGCGGACAGCAATGAGCAGTTCTTC,.,TRBV29-1,many,TRBJ2-1
CASSFEGRVTDTQYF,TGTGCCAGCAGTTTCGAGGGGAGGGTCACAGATACGCAGTATTTT,TRBD2,TRBV27,many,TRBJ2-3
CSFSGLGGAEQYF,TGCAGCTTCTCGGGATTGGGGGGAGCCGAGCAGTACTTC,.,TRBV29-1,.,TRBJ2-7
CASSSQRDRNQPQHF,TGTGCCAGCAGTTCGCAGCGGGACAGGAATCAGCCCCAGCATTTT,TRBD1,TRBV6-5,.,TRBJ1-5
CASRTDRTRGYTF,TGTGCCAGCAGGACGGACAGGACTAGAGGCTACACCTTC,TRBD1,TRBV6-2/TRBV6-3,few,TRBJ1-2
CATSDYRRGTIYF,TGTGCCACCAGTGATTATCGACGAGGGACCATATATTTT,.,TRBV24-1,many,TRBJ1-3
CASSLEGVDSYEQYF,TGTGCCAGCAGCTTGGAAGGGGTGGACTCCTACGAGCAGTACTTC,.,TRBV5-4,many,TRBJ2-7
CASTGWQVRNNQPQHF,TGTGCCAGTACCGGATGGCAGGTGAGAAACAATCAGCCCCAGCATTTT,.,TRBV19,many,TRBJ1-5
CASYSGGAGETQYF,TGCGCCAGCTATAGCGGGGGGGCCGGAGAGACCCAGTACTTC,TRBD2,TRBV5-1,.,TRBJ2-5
CASSRGDSNNEQFF,TGCGCCAGCAGTCGGGGGGACAGTAACAATGAGCAGTTCTTC,.,TRBV23-1,many,TRBJ2-1
CASSSGPNEQFF,TGTGCCAGCAGTTCGGGGCCCAATGAGCAGTTCTTC,.,TRBV28,.,TRBJ2-1
CASSFGAEETQYF,TGCGCCAGCAGCTTCGGGGCGGAAGAGACCCAGTACTTC,.,TRBV5-1,many,TRBJ2-5
CASSLIAVNQPQHF,TGTGCCAGCAGTTTAATTGCCGTGAATCAGCCCCAGCATTTT,.,TRBV12-3/TRBV12-4,few,TRBJ1-5
CASSVAPSKNIQYF,TGTGCCAGCAGCGTAGCCCCCTCTAAAAACATTCAGTACTTC,.,TRBV9,many,TRBJ2-4
CASSQGLGNEQFF,TGTGCCAGCAGTCAGGGGCTCGGCAATGAGCAGTTCTTC,.,TRBV2,few,TRBJ2-1
CASSEVGQAEAFF,TGTGCCAGCAGTGAAGTGGGGCAGGCTGAAGCTTTCTTT,.,TRBV6-1,many,TRBJ1-1
CASSQDVASPAFF,TGCGCCAGCAGCCAAGATGTGGCCTCCCCAGCTTTCTTT,.,TRBV4-3,.,TRBJ1-1
CASSPGLAEPQHF,TGTGCCAGCTCACCAGGTTTGGCGGAGCCCCAGCATTTT,.,TRBV18,many,TRBJ1-5
CAISGGRPQGPQHF,TGTGCCATCAGTGGAGGCAGGCCCCAGGGGCCCCAGCATTTT,.,TRBV10-3,.,TRBJ1-5
CSARGDSYGYTF,TGCAGTGCTAGAGGTGATAGCTATGGCTACACCTTC,.,TRBV20-1,many,TRBJ1-2
CATEVSGRGQTDTQYF,TGTGCCACCGAAGTTTCCGGGAGGGGGCAAACAGATACGCAGTATTTT,.,TRBV18,many,TRBJ2-3
CSATVGGPRGYTF,TGCAGTGCCACAGTCGGAGGTCCGCGAGGCTACACCTTC,.,TRBV20-1,.,TRBJ1-2
CATSGGRIPNTGELFF,TGTGCCACCAGTGGGGGGCGGATACCGAACACCGGGGAGCTGTTTTTT,.,TRBV24-1,.,TRBJ2-2
CSARDQGNTEAFF,TGCAGTGCTAGAGATCAGGGGAACACTGAAGCTTTCTTT,.,TRBV20-1,few,TRBJ1-1
CASSERWGNQPQHF,TGTGCCAGCAGTGAACGGTGGGGCAATCAGCCCCAGCATTTT,.,TRBV6-1,.,TRBJ1-5
CASSLAPGGTQYF,TGCGCCAGCAGCTTGGCCCCGGGCGGTACGCAGTATTTT,.,TRBV5-1,many,TRBJ2-3
CSVEDRGGRETQYF,TGCAGCGTTGAAGATCGGGGGGGGCGCGAGACCCAGTACTTC,TRBD2,TRBV29-1,.,TRBJ2-5
CSSLSRGEQYF,TGCAGCTCCCTCTCTCGGGGCGAGCAGTACTTC,.,TRBV29-1,many,TRBJ2-7